These 16 T cell receptor beta chains were all obtained from the same sample, sequenced in a study of T cells after yellow fever vaccination (dated by TCRdb to about 2019). The method was 5' RACE. Sequencing used an Illumina NovaSeq 6000. TCRdb took the public reads, trimmed them with fastp at Q25, ran MiXCR for clone calling and kept in-frame beta chains. Entries are consolidated by CDR3 protein sequence, retaining the most common genes and DNA. The sample table records approximately 90,000 distinct CDR3 sequences; roughly 6% of these occur just once. The ten top clones hold approximately 39% of the sample. The sample's treatment or condition, from its label and the paper: live attenuated yellow fever vaccine strain. The specimen comprised CD8+ T cells sorted from PBMCs, sampled 10 days after the yellow fever booster vaccination. The receptors stem from a man aged 18 to 30 who received the YFV17D yellow fever vaccine.

This clonotype showed up many times. The V call is TRBV6-2 or TRBV6-3, the J call TRBJ2-1; D is perhaps TRBD2 (6 bases). This CDR3 is 19 amino acids long. Germline assignment: CDR1 MNHEY and CDR2 SVGEGT. Trimming removed 5 bases from V and 7 bases from J, with 30 bases in between. CDR3 bases: TGTGCCAGCAGTAACCGTGGCCTAGCGCCGGCGCTGGGCCAAAATGAGCAGTTCTTC. It specifies CASSNRGLAPALGQNEQFF.

The J gene is TRBJ2-3, the V gene TRBV4-3; tentatively, D is TRBD2 (7 bases). CDR1 is LGHNA and CDR2 is YSLEER in the germline V gene. Trimming took off 3 bases at V and 4 bases at J, with 14 bases between the two ends. This CDR3 has 15 amino acids. The CDR3 DNA is TGCGCCAGCAGCCAGAAGGGGGGGGGGGCAGATACGCAGTATTTT. This codes for CASSQKGGGADTQYF.

The sample holds many counts of this clonotype. The rearrangement uses TRBV12-3 or TRBV12-4 and TRBJ2-3, with TRBD1 identical over 7 bases. The junction had 3 bases not matched to a gene; V was cut back by 1 base and J by 2 bases. This CDR3 has 15 amino acids. Written as DNA, the CDR3 is TGTGCCAGCAGTTTAGTAGGACAGGCCACAGATACGCAGTATTTT. Its translation: CASSLVGQATDTQYF.

The table lists this clonotype with many counts. This sequence joins TRBV7-6 and TRBJ2-1; the D gene is possibly TRBD2 (5 bases). The CDR3 sequence is 12 residues long. The V gene's germline CDR1 is SGHVS and CDR2 FNYEAQ. Trimming removed 4 bases at V and 10 bases at J, with 11 bases between. CDR3 DNA sequence: TGTGCCAGCAGCTACCCGTCGGGGGAGCAGTTCTTC. Translated: CASSYPSGEQFF.

This clonotype was counted only a few times. V gene TRBV7-6 combines with J gene TRBJ2-3; TRBD2 might be the D (7 bases). V gave up 1 base and J gave up 2 bases, with 13 bases separating them. The CDR3 is 16 amino acids. CDR1 SGHVS and CDR2 FNYEAQ come from the germline V gene. The CDR3 DNA reads TGTGCCAGCAGCTTAGGAGGGGGGGCGCTCACAGATACGCAGTATTTT. Residues: CASSLGGGALTDTQYF.

This clonotype was recorded at least ten times. The chain employs TRBV7-2 and TRBJ2-1; 9 bases agree with TRBD2. Trimming removed 1 base from V and 6 bases from J; junction bases left unmatched: 4. The CDR3 spans 15 residues. Germline assignment: CDR1 SGHTA and CDR2 FQGNSA. CDR3 DNA: TGTGCCAGCAGCTTAGGCGGTAGCGGGGGCAATGAGCAGTTCTTC. Encoded protein: CASSLGGSGGNEQFF. Drawing the rest from reference TRBV7-2 and TRBJ2-1, the complete variable domain is GAGVSQSPSNKVTEKGKDVELRCDPISGHTALYWYRQSLGQGLEFLIYFQGNSAPDKSGLPSDRFSAERTGGSVSTLTIQRTQQEDSAVYLCASSLGGSGGNEQFFGPGTRLTVL.

This clonotype has just a few counts. The CDR3 protein is CASSIGQINQPQHF. The CDR3 region has the DNA TGTGCCAGTAGTATTGGACAGATCAATCAGCCCCAGCATTTT. J is TRBJ1-5 and V is TRBV19; TRBD1 is a possible D gene (6 bases). This CDR3 is built from 14 residues. CDR1 and CDR2 (germline): LNHDA, SQIVND (reference sequence). The germline V and J ends were trimmed by 3 bases and 3 bases, with 9 bases remaining between them.

CDR3 DNA sequence: TGCAGCGTTCGGGGGGGGGACAGTTACACAGATACGCAGTATTTT. Translating gives CSVRGGDSYTDTQYF. The rearrangement uses TRBV29-1 and TRBJ2-3, with D perhaps TRBD2 (8 bases). Germline V gene sequence: CDR1 SQVTM, CDR2 ANQGSEA. The CDR3 loop spans 15 amino acids. Trimming took 5 bases from V and 2 from J, leaving 17 bases between them.

This clonotype was detected ten times or more. The rearrangement uses TRBV6-6 and TRBJ2-3; 10 bases line up with TRBD2. The CDR3 is made up of 15 amino acids. With V trimmed by 5 bases and J by 1 base, 3 bases remained unmatched. The V gene's germline CDR1 is MNHNY and CDR2 SVGAGI (reference sequence). The CDR3 protein is CASSLGTSGTDTQYF. The DNA for the CDR3 is TGTGCCAGCAGTCTAGGGACTAGCGGCACAGATACGCAGTATTTT.

This clonotype came up a few times. The gene calls are TRBV4-1 and TRBJ2-7, with TRBD1 identical over 11 bases. The CDR3 totals 18 residues. The germline CDR1 and CDR2 sequences are MGHRA and YSYEKL. With V trimmed by 5 bases and J by 2 bases, 14 bases remained unmatched. The CDR3 region has the DNA TGCGCCAGCAGCTACGAGGCCGGGACAGGGGGTGAGACCTACGAGCAGTACTTC. Translating gives CASSYEAGTGGETYEQYF.

Ten or more counts support this clonotype. The J gene is TRBJ2-5, the V gene TRBV7-9, with D possibly matching TRBD1 (6 bases). CDR3 length: 13 residues. The germline V gene has CDR1 SEHNR and CDR2 FQNEAQ (reference sequence). V lost 3 bases and J 2 bases, leaving 7 bases between the germline ends. CDR3 residues: CASSFRGQETQYF. The CDR3 bases are TGTGCCAGCAGCTTCAGGGGACAAGAGACCCAGTACTTC. Drawing the rest from reference TRBV7-9 and TRBJ2-5, the complete variable domain is DTGVSQNPRHKITKRGQNVTFRCDPISEHNRLYWYRQTLGQGPEFLTYFQNEAQLEKSRLLSDRFSAERPKGSFSTLEIQRTEQGDSAMYLCASSFRGQETQYFGPGTRLLVL.

This clonotype turned up a few times. The rearrangement uses TRBV27 and TRBJ2-3; tentatively, D is TRBD2 (5 bases). V gave up 3 bases and J gave up 2 bases, with 9 bases separating them. The length of the CDR3 is 14 residues. Germline CDR1 is MNHEY and CDR2 is SMNVEV (reference sequence). CDR3 sequence: CASSFIGDTDTQYF. DNA for the CDR3: TGTGCCAGCAGTTTCATCGGGGACACAGATACGCAGTATTTT.

V gene TRBV7-9 combines with J gene TRBJ1-1; perhaps TRBD1 as D (6 bases). V dropped 6 bases and J dropped 8 bases, with 16 bases sitting between them. The CDR3 length is 13 residues. Germline V gene data show CDR1 as SEHNR and CDR2 as FQNEAQ (reference sequence). The CDR3 DNA sequence: TGTGCCAGCAGTCTTGGACAGCTGCTAGAAGCTTTCTTT. Protein product: CASSLGQLLEAFF.

This clonotype has ten or more counts. V usage is TRBV6-6 and J usage is TRBJ1-2; the D is unclear. Looked up from germline, CDR1 is MNHNY and CDR2 is SVGAGI (reference sequence). This CDR3 region has 11 residues. The V gene lost 5 bases and the J gene lost 2 bases, with 3 bases spanning the gap. The DNA of the CDR3 is TGTGCCAGCAGTCCAAACTATGGCTACACCTTC. Its translation: CASSPNYGYTF.

This clonotype appeared many times. V gene TRBV5-5 combines with J gene TRBJ2-1; D unclear. This CDR3 spans 13 amino acids. CDR1 and CDR2 from the germline V gene are SGHKS and YYEKEE (reference sequence). With 2 bases removed from V and 4 bases from J, the gap between germline ends came to 7 bases. The chain's CDR3 is CASSFELYNEQFF. CDR3 DNA: TGTGCCAGCAGCTTCGAGCTTTACAATGAGCAGTTCTTC.

The chain has TRBV11-2 and TRBJ2-7; 13 bases are shared with TRBD2. The CDR3 has 19 residues. In germline, CDR1 is SGHAT, CDR2 FQNNGV. J gave up 0 bases and V 2 bases, and 10 bases lay outside the gene matches. CDR3 DNA sequence: TGTGCCAGCAGCTTACGGAGACTAGCGGGGGGCGCATTCTCCTACGAGCAGTACTTC. Translating gives CASSLRRLAGGAFSYEQYF.